This T cell receptor beta chain was captured by sequencing in a study of identifying expanded T cells in peripheral blood. The study's findings and limits: Differentially abundant clones: around 1.1 between replicates, about 17 at approximately two weeks, 19 to 20 at four. Across healthy donors, higher total template counts meant significantly greater approximately 2-week count variance.

Points on this clone: The antigen is undetermined.

This CDR3 comprises 14 residues. With 0 bases removed from V and 4 bases from J, the gap between germline ends came to 9 bases. The V gene's germline CDR1 is KGHSH and CDR2 LQKENI. TCRdb keeps only in-frame clones here, not all; method: immunoSEQ multiplex PCR. The sample carries around 84,000 clones, 85% to 90% recorded once. During the collection period, no donor immune events like infections were recorded. The chain links TRBV18 to TRBJ1-2, with D unresolved. The source material was blood. This clonotype was sampled from a person aged 18 to 70 in good health. The CDR3 protein is CASSPPADIYGYTF. CDR3 in DNA: TGTGCCAGCTCACCACCGGCCGACATCTATGGCTACACCTTC. Together with reference TRBV18 and TRBJ1-2, the CDR3 gives the full variable domain: NAGVMQNPRHLVRRRGQEARLRCSPMKGHSHVYWYRQLPEEGLKFMVYLQKENIIDESGMPKERFSAEFPKEGPSILRIQQVVRGDSAAYFCASSPPADIYGYTFGSGTRLTVV.